The sequence of this T cell receptor beta chain was determined in a study of T cells in localized non-small cell lung cancer. Sequencing used immunoSEQ multiplex PCR; TCRdb keeps in-frame clones, though not all of them. The table has 15,000 to 20,000 clones, more than 85% seen once; the top ten hold approximately 4%. Study-level findings and limits: Peak T cell clonality was found in uninvolved adjacent lung, exceeding tumor.

The V gene's germline CDR1 is MDHEN and CDR2 SYDVKM. This CDR3 is 14 amino acids long. The junction had 7 bases not matched to a gene; V was cut back by 9 bases and J by 1 base. A note on this clone: The antigen is undetermined.

The origin of this receptor is a male donor at least 60 years old with stage II squamous cell lung carcinoma. The chain carries TRBV28 and TRBJ2-3, with 7 positions matching TRBD1. This material consisted of peripheral blood, taken before any cancer treatment. CDR3 sequence (DNA): TGTGCCAGTCTAGGGGGCCGCCGCACAGATACGCAGTATTTT. Its translation: CASLGGRRTDTQYF.